This TCR beta chain was captured by sequencing in a study of T cells in Graves' hyperthyroidism and ophthalmopathy. Stability of Graves' hyperthyroidism was defined as absent ophthalmopathy progression within 18 months. The source material, RNA transcripts, was used to amplify TCR beta CDR3 regions. Researchers ran a first-round RT-PCR on the TCR CDR3 using the HTBI primer set. TCRdb re-analysed the multiplex PCR reads in MiXCR, keeping a single row per CDR3 protein. The sample has around 190,000 distinct CDR3 sequences, roughly a sixth seen once. The CDR3 runs 15 residues. V gave up 5 bases and J gave up 4 bases, with 18 bases separating them. Germline CDR1 reads SGHAT; CDR2 reads FQNNGV.

This clonotype was sampled from a woman aged 45-65 years with Graves' hyperthyroidism. The V and J genes are TRBV11-2 and TRBJ2-7; D gene ambiguous. Sequenced sample: blood. In nucleotides, the CDR3 is TGTGCCAGCAGCCCTCAAGGTAATAGCTATTACGAGCAGTACTTC. Translated: CASSPQGNSYYEQYF.